This passage covers 8 T cell receptor beta chains from one sample sequenced in a study of identical twins. TCRdb recomputed calls from the 5' RACE reads with MiXCR, one row per CDR3 protein. The table has hundreds of thousands of distinct CDR3 sequences, 6% to 9% seen once; the top ten hold less than 2.5%. This sample also belongs to another study, concerning yellow fever vaccine responses in identical twins.

The sample taken for sequencing was memory (CD45RO+) T cells sorted from blood. The receptors come from a woman aged 18-35 years in good health.

This clonotype was picked up a small number of times. The V call is TRBV20-1, the J call TRBJ2-3; D is perhaps TRBD1 (6 bases). Deletions cut 6 bases from V and 2 bases from J, with 18 bases between. Germline CDR1 is DFQATT and CDR2 is SNEGSKA (reference sequence). The CDR3 is 15 residues long. The CDR3 sequence: CSAEGQTSFTDTQYF. DNA of the CDR3: TGCAGTGCAGAAGGACAGACCTCCTTCACAGATACGCAGTATTTT.

This chain links TRBV24-1 with TRBJ2-3; possible D gene TRBD2, 6 bases. With 3 bases removed from V and 10 bases from J, the gap between germline ends came to 28 bases. This CDR3 has 18 residues. Germline lookup yields CDR1 KGHDR and CDR2 SFDVKD. CDR3: CATSDPDPGAPTLQAQYF. CDR3 bases: TGTGCCACCAGTGATCCCGATCCGGGAGCTCCTACCCTCCAAGCGCAGTATTTT.

This clonotype was counted many times. This chain uses TRBV12-3 or TRBV12-4 with TRBJ1-1; D unresolved. This CDR3 region has 14 residues. V was clipped by 3 bases and J by 1 base, with 9 bases between them. DNA of the CDR3: TGTGCCAGCAGTTTGAGGCAGCAGAACACTGAAGCTTTCTTT. Amino acids: CASSLRQQNTEAFF.

This clonotype was seen many times. This chain uses TRBV28 with TRBJ1-2; D is possibly TRBD1 (6 bases). This CDR3 has 18 residues. V lost 2 bases and J lost 5, with 24 bases in between. The germline V gene encodes CDR1 MDHEN and CDR2 SYDVKM. The CDR3 sequence: CASSLIRVDSLSPYGYTF. The CDR3 DNA reads TGTGCCAGCAGTTTAATCCGCGTGGACAGCCTATCCCCGTATGGCTACACCTTC.

This clonotype showed up many times. This chain uses TRBV7-9 with TRBJ1-2; no clear D gene. V was cut by 8 bases and J by 2 bases, with 6 bases left in between. Germline lookup yields CDR1 SEHNR and CDR2 FQNEAQ (reference sequence). The CDR3 is 11 amino acids. The CDR3 sequence: CASGNNYGYTF. The CDR3 DNA follows: TGTGCCAGCGGAAACAACTATGGCTACACCTTC.

The table lists this clonotype with many counts. This chain connects TRBV3-1 to TRBJ2-5, with 8 bases lining up with TRBD1. The V segment lost 3 bases and the J segment 5 bases; nucleotides outside the gene matches: 8. CDR1 is LGHDT, CDR2 YNNKEL, per germline (reference sequence). The CDR3 has 15 amino acids. The CDR3 protein is CASSQLSGGPETQYF. CDR3 bases: TGTGCCAGCAGCCAGCTTTCAGGGGGCCCCGAGACCCAGTACTTC.

This clonotype was counted ten times or more. CDR3 sequence reads: CSVATGQIRSYEQYF. In nucleotides, the CDR3 is TGCAGCGTTGCTACGGGACAGATAAGATCCTACGAGCAGTACTTC. The chain is built from TRBV29-1 and TRBJ2-7, with TRBD1 identical over 7 bases. V dropped 4 bases and J dropped 1; count of bases not matched to a gene: 10. The CDR3 has 15 residues. Germline V CDR1 and CDR2: SQVTM, ANQGSEA.

This clonotype was detected a few times. CDR3 nucleotides: TGTGCCTGGACGTCGGCCACCCGAAGGTTGAACACTGAAGCTTTCTTT. Amino acids: CAWTSATRRLNTEAFF. The V call is TRBV30, the J call TRBJ1-1; no reliable D call. Trimming cost V 4 bases and J 0 bases, with 18 bases left between them. CDR1 is GTSNPN, CDR2 SVGIG, per germline (reference sequence). This CDR3 is built from 16 residues.